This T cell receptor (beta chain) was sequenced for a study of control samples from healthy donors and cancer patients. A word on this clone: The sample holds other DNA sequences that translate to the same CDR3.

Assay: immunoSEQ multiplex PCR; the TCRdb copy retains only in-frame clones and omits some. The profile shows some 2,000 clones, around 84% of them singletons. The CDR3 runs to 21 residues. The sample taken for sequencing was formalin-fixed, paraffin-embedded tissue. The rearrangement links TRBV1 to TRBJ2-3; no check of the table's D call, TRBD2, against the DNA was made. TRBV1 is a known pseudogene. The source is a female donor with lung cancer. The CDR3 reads CTSSQPTGLAGSTRGTDTQYF. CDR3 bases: TGCACCAGCAGCCAACCAACGGGACTAGCGGGATCAACTCGCGGGACAGATACGCAGTATTTT.